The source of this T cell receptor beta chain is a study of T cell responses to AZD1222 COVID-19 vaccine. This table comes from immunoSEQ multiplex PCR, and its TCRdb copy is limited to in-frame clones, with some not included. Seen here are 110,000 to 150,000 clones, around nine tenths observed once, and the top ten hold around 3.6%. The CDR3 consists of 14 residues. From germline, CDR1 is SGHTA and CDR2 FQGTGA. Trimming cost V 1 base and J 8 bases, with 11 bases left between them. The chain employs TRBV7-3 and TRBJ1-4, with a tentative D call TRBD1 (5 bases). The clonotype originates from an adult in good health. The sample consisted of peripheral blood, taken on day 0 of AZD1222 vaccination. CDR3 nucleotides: TGTGCCAGCAGCTTAAAGAGGCAGGGAGAAAAACTGTTTTTT. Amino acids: CASSLKRQGEKLFF.